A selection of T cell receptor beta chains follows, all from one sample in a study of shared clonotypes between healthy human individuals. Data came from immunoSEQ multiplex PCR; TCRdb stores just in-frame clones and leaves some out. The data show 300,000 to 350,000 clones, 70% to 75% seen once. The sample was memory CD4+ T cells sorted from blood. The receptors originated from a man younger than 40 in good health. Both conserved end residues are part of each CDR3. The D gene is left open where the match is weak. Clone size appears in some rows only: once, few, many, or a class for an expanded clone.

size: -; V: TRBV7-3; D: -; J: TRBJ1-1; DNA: TGTGCCAGCAGCCCCGGGGGGACTGAAGCTTTCTTT; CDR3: CASSPGGTEAFF
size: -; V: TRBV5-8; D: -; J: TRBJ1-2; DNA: TGTGCCAGCAGCTTGGGGCAGGCTAATGGCTACACCTTC; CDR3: CASSLGQANGYTF
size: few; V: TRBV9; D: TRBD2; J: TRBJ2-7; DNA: TGTGCCAGCAGCGCTGCGGGAGTAGGCTACGAGCAGTACTTC; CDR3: CASSAAGVGYEQYF
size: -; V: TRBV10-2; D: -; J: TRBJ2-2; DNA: TGCGCCAGCAGACAGGCGAACACCGGGGAGCTGTTTTTT; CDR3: CASRQANTGELFF
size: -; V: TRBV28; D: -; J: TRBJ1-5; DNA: TGTGCCAGCAGTTTAGCAGGACAGTACAATCAGCCCCAGCATTTT; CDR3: CASSLAGQYNQPQHF
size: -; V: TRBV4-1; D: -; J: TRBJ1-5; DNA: TGCGCCAGCAGCCTTTCCGCCCGGGACTTTCCCCAGCATTTT; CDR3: CASSLSARDFPQHF
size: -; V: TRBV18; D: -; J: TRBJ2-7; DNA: TGTGCCAGCTCACCGGAATATCCCGTCTACTCCTACGAGCAGTACTTC; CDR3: CASSPEYPVYSYEQYF
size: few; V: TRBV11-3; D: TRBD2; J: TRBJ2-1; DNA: TGTGCCAGCAGCCCCGGGACTAGCGGGAGGGCAAGGAATGAGCAGTTCTTC; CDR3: CASSPGTSGRARNEQFF
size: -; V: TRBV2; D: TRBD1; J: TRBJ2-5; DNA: TGTGCCAGCAGTGAGACCGCCGGGACAGGGTTGGGGGTCCAAGAGACCCAGTACTTC; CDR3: CASSETAGTGLGVQETQYF
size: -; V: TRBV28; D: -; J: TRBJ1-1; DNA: TGTGCCAGCAGTCGCGGGACCCACATGAACACTGAAGCTTTCTTT; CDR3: CASSRGTHMNTEAFF
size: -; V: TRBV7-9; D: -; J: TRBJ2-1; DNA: TGTGCCAGCAGCCCCCGTAATAGCGAGGGCAATGAGCAGTTCTTC; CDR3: CASSPRNSEGNEQFF
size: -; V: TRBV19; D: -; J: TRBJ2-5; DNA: TGTGCCAGTAGTATAGGGGGTTTAGAGACCCAGTACTTC; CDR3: CASSIGGLETQYF
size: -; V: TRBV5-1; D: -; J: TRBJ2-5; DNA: TGCGCCAGCAGCTTGGGGTCAGGACAAGAGACCCAGTACTTC; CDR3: CASSLGSGQETQYF